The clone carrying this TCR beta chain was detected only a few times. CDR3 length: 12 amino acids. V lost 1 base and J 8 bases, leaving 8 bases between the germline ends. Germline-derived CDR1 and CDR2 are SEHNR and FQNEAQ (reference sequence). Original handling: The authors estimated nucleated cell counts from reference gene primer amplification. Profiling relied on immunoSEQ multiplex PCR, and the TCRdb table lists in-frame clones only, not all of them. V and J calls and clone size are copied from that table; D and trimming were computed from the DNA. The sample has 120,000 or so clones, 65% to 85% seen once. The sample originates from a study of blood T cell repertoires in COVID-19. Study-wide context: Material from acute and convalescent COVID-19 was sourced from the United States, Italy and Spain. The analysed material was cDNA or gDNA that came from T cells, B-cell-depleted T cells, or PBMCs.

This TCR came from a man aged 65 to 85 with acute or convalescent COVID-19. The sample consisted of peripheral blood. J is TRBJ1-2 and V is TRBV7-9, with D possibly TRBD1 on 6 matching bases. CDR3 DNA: TGTGCCAGCAGCTTAGGCAGGGGAGGCTACACCTTC. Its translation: CASSLGRGGYTF.